A selection of T cell receptor beta chains follows, all from one sample in a study of blood T cell repertoires in COVID-19. Measured with immunoSEQ multiplex PCR; TCRdb has only the in-frame clones, and not every one. Of some 150,000 clones listed, 88% are singletons. Sequenced sample: peripheral blood. These receptors originate from a woman in her fifties or sixties with acute or convalescent COVID-19. CDR3s include the opening cysteine and the closing phenylalanine or tryptophan. D genes are given only for firm matches. A clone size is listed for some rows: how often the clone was seen (once, few, many), or a class if it is expanded.

j_gene	v_gene	d_gene	abundance	CDR3nt	CDR3aa
TRBJ2-5	TRBV6-2/TRBV6-3	TRBD1	.	TGTGCCAGCAGTGAGGGGGCCAAAGAGACCCAGTACTTC	CASSEGAKETQYF
TRBJ1-1	TRBV5-6	TRBD1	.	TGTGCCAGCAGGGCAAACAGGGGAATGGACACTGAAGCTTTCTTT	CASRANRGMDTEAFF
TRBJ1-5	TRBV6-5	TRBD1	.	TGTGCCAGCAGTCGGGACAGGGTCGGGAATCAGCCCCAGCATTTT	CASSRDRVGNQPQHF
TRBJ2-1	TRBV6-6	.	.	TGTGCCAGCAGTCTCAGGGATGAGCAGTTCTTC	CASSLRDEQFF
TRBJ1-2	TRBV7-9	.	.	TGTGCCAGCAGCTTAGAGGGAGTGGACTATGGCTACACCTTC	CASSLEGVDYGYTF
TRBJ2-3	TRBV7-3	.	.	TGTGCCAGCAGCATATGGGGGGAGGTGGCCGATACGCAGTATTTT	CASSIWGEVADTQYF
TRBJ2-3	TRBV6-5	TRBD1	.	TGTGCCAGCAGGGGGACAGCGAGAGTCCCAGATACGCAGTATTTT	CASRGTARVPDTQYF
TRBJ2-2	TRBV19	TRBD1	.	TGTGCCAGCGGACAGGGTCACACCGGGGAGCTGTTTTTT	CASGQGHTGELFF
TRBJ2-3	TRBV27	TRBD2	.	TGTGCCAGCAGTCCTCCAACAGCGGGGGCTACAGATACGCAGTATTTT	CASSPPTAGATDTQYF
TRBJ2-7	TRBV28	.	.	TGTGCCAGCAGTTTCCGGGGGATGGAATTCTCCTACGAGCAGTACTTC	CASSFRGMEFSYEQYF
TRBJ2-1	TRBV7-6	TRBD1	.	TGTGCCAGCAGCCCTTACAGGGGGTCCTACAATGAGCAGTTCTTC	CASSPYRGSYNEQFF
TRBJ1-2	TRBV28	.	.	TGTGCCAGCAGTTTTGGAACAGCCGCTCGGGGCTACACCTTC	CASSFGTAARGYTF
TRBJ1-1	TRBV7-3	.	.	TGTGCCAGCAGCCCACGGGTCCACACTGAAGCTTTCTTT	CASSPRVHTEAFF
TRBJ1-2	TRBV12-3/TRBV12-4	TRBD1	.	TGTGCCAGCAGTTTACAGGGGGAAGGCTACACCTTC	CASSLQGEGYTF
TRBJ2-1	TRBV7-2	.	.	TGTGCCAGCAGCTTAGTACAGAGACGAGACAATGAGCAGTTCTTC	CASSLVQRRDNEQFF
TRBJ1-2	TRBV30	.	.	TGTGCCTGGAGTGTACGACAGGTCTCTATCTATGGCTACACCTTC	CAWSVRQVSIYGYTF
TRBJ1-4	TRBV10-3	TRBD1	once	TGTGCCATCAAGTCCGGGACAGCCGATGAAAAACTGTTTTTT	CAIKSGTADEKLFF
TRBJ2-6	TRBV27	.	once	TGTGCCAGCAGTTTATGGGGGCTCTCTGGGGCCAACGTCCTGACTTTC	CASSLWGLSGANVLTF
TRBJ1-4	TRBV21-1	.	.	TGTGCCAGCAGCGGTCGCAGGGCAACTAATGAAAAACTGTTTTTT	CASSGRRATNEKLFF
TRBJ2-7	TRBV3-1/TRBV3-2	.	.	TGTGCCAGCAGCCAAGGAGTATCCTACGAGCAGTACTTC	CASSQGVSYEQYF
TRBJ1-2	TRBV6-5	TRBD1	.	TGTGCCAGCAGTTACGTGGGACAGGGTTGGTATGGCTACACCTTC	CASSYVGQGWYGYTF
TRBJ1-2	TRBV29-1	TRBD1	.	TGCAGCGTTGAGGGGCAGGGGGGCTATGGCTACACCTTC	CSVEGQGGYGYTF
TRBJ1-6	TRBV7-9	.	once	TGTGCCAGCAGCTCAGGGTCGGAAGTTTCACCCCTCCACTTT	CASSSGSEVSPLHF
TRBJ1-2	TRBV6-5	.	.	TGTGCCAGCAGTTACTCGACAGGCGTCTATGGCTACACCTTC	CASSYSTGVYGYTF
TRBJ2-1	TRBV5-4	.	.	TGTGCCAGCAGCCGCGGGGCGGGGGCCCTGAATGAGCAGTTCTTC	CASSRGAGALNEQFF
TRBJ1-6	TRBV4-3	.	once	TGCGCCAGCAGCCAGTTGGCCGGGGATAATTCACCCCTCCACTTT	CASSQLAGDNSPLHF
TRBJ1-5	TRBV24-1	.	.	TGTGCCACCAGTGTCCAGGGTGTTTATCAGCCCCAGCATTTT	CATSVQGVYQPQHF
TRBJ1-1	TRBV18	TRBD1	.	TGTGCCAGCTCTCGGACAGGGGTGAACACTGAAGCTTTCTTT	CASSRTGVNTEAFF
TRBJ1-2	TRBV6-7	.	.	TGTGCCAGCAGTTACCGGACAGTTGGAGGTGGCTACACCTTC	CASSYRTVGGGYTF
TRBJ1-3	TRBV5-1	.	.	TGCGCCAGCAGCTTGAGAGGAGCGTCTGGAAACACCATATATTTT	CASSLRGASGNTIYF
TRBJ1-5	TRBV7-2	TRBD1	.	TGTGCCAGCAGCTCGGACAGGGGGCTTGGTCAGCCCCAGCATTTT	CASSSDRGLGQPQHF
TRBJ2-7	TRBV7-8	.	.	TGTGCCAGCAGCTTATACTCAACAGCAACCTACGAGCAGTACTTC	CASSLYSTATYEQYF
TRBJ2-7	TRBV9	TRBD1	once	TGTGCCAGCAGCGCGAGCCCGACAGGGGAACACTCCTACGAGCAGTACTTC	CASSASPTGEHSYEQYF
TRBJ2-1	TRBV18	.	.	TGTGCCAGCTCACCACGGCAGGGGAGCGTCGATGAGCAGTTCTTC	CASSPRQGSVDEQFF
TRBJ1-1	TRBV5-6	TRBD1	.	TGTGCCAGCAGCGACACTAGACAGGGCCGAGCTTTCTTT	CASSDTRQGRAFF
TRBJ2-3	TRBV28	TRBD1	.	TGTGCCAGCAGTTTAGCCGACAGGGGGGACGCAGATACGCAGTATTTT	CASSLADRGDADTQYF
TRBJ2-1	TRBV7-2	TRBD2	.	TGTGCCAGCAGCTTCCCGGGACTAGCGGGGGGGCCTTTCCATGAGCAGTTCTTC	CASSFPGLAGGPFHEQFF